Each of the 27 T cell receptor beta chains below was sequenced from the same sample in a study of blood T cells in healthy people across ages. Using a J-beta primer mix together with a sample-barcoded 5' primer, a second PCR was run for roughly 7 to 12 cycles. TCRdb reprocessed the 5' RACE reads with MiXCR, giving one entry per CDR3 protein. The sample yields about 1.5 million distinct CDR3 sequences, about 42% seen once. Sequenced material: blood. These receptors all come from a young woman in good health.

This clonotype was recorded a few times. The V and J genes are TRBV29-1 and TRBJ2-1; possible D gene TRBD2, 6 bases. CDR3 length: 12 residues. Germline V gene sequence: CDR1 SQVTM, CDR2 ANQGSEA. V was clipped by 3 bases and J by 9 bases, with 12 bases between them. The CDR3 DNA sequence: TGCAGCGTTGATTGGGGGGTCGGTGAGCAGTTCTTC. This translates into CSVDWGVGEQFF.

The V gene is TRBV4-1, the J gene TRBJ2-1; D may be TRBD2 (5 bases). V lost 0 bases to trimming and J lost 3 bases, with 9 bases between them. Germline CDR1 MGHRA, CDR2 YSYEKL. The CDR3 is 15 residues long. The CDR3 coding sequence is TGCGCCAGCAGCCAAGAGGACTGGCTCTACAATGAGCAGTTCTTC. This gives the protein CASSQEDWLYNEQFF.

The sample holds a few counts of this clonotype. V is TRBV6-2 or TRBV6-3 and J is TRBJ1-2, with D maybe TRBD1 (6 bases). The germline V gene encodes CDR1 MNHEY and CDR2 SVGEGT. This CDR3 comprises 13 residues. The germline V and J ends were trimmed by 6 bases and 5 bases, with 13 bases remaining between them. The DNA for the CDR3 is TGTGCCAGCAGGTATCAGGGGAAATATGGCTACACCTTC. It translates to CASRYQGKYGYTF.

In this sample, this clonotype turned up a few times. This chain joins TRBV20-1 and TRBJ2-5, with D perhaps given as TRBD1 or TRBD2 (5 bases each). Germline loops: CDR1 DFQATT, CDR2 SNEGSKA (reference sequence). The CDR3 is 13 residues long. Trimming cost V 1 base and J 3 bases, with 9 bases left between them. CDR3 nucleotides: TGCAGTGCTAGAGTAGGGACGAAAGAGACCCAGTACTTC. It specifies CSARVGTKETQYF.

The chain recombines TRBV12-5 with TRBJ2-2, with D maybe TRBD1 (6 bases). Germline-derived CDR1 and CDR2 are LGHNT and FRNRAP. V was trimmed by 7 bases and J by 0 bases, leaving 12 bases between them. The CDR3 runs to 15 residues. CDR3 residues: CASAKDSANTGELFF. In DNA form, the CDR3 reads TGTGCTAGTGCCAAGGACAGTGCGAACACCGGGGAGCTGTTTTTT.

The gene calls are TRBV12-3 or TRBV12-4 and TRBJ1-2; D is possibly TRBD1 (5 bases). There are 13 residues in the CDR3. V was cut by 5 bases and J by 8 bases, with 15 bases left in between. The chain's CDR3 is CASSVVFRGGYTF. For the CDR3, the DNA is TGTGCCAGCAGTGTAGTGTTCCGGGGGGGCTACACCTTC.

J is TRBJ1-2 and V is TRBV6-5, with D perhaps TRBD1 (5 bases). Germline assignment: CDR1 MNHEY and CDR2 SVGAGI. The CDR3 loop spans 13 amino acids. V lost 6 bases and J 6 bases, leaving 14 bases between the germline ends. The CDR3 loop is CASRLGGEDGYTF. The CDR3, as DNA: TGTGCCAGCAGACTCGGGGGGGAGGATGGCTACACCTTC.

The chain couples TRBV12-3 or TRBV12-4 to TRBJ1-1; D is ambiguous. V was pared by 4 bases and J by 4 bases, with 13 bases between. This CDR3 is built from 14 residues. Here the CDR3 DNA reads TGTGCCAGCAGTTCCCGCAGGTCCGGCACTGAAGCTTTCTTT. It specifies CASSSRRSGTEAFF.

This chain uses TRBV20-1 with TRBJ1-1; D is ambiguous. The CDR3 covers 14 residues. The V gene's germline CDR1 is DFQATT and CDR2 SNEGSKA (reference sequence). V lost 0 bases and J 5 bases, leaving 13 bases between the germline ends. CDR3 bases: TGCAGTGCTAGAGACCTCCGCCGGGGTACTGAAGCTTTCTTT. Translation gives CSARDLRRGTEAFF.

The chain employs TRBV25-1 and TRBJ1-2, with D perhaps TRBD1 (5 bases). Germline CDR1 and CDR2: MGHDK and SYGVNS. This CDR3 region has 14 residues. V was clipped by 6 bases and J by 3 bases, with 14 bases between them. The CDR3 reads CASSGGTRYYGYTF. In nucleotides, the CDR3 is TGTGCCAGCAGCGGGGGGACGCGGTACTATGGCTACACCTTC.

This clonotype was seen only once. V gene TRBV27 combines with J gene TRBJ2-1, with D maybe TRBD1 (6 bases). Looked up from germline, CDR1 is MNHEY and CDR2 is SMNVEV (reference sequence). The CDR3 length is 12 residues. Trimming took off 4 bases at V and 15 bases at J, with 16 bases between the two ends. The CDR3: CASSSTRTDLFF. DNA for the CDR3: TGTGCCAGCAGTTCAACCAGGACAGACCTGTTCTTC.

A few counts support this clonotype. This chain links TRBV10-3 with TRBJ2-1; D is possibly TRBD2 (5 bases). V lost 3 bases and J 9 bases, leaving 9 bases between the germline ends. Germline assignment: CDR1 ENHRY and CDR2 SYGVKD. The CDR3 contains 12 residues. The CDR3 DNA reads TGTGCCATCAGTGAAATAGCGAGTGAGCAGTTCTTC. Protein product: CAISEIASEQFF.

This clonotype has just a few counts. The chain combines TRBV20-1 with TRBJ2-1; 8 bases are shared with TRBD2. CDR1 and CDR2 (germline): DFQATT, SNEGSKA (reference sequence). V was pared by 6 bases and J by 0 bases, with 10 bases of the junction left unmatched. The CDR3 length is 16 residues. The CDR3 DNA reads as TGCAGTGCGGGTCAGGATCTAGCGGGCTCCTACAATGAGCAGTTCTTC. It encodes CSAGQDLAGSYNEQFF.

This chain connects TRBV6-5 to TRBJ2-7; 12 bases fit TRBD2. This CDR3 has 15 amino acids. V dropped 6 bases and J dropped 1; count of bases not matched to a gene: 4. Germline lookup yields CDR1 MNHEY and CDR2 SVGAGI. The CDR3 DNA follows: TGTGCCAGCAGGTGGACTAGCGGGGCATCCTACGAGCAGTACTTC. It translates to CASRWTSGASYEQYF.

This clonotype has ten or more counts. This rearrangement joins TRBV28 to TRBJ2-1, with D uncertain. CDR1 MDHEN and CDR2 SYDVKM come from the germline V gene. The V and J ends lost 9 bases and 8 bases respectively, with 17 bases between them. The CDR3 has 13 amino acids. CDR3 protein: CASNGVYTDEQFF. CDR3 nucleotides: TGTGCCAGTAACGGTGTGTACACCGATGAGCAGTTCTTC.

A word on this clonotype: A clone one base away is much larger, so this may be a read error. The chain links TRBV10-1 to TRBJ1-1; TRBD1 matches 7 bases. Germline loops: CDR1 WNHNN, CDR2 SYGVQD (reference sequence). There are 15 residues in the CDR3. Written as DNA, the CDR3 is TGCGCCAGCAGTATACCGGGACAGCCGAACGCTGAAGCTTTCTTT. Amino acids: CASSIPGQPNAEAFF.

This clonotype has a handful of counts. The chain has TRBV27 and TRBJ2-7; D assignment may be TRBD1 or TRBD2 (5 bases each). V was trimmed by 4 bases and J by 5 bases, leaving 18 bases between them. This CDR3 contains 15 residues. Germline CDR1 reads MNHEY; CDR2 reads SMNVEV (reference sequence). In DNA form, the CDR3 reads TGTGCCAGCAGTTCGTTCCCCGGGGCTGTCCACGAGCAGTACTTC. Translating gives CASSSFPGAVHEQYF.

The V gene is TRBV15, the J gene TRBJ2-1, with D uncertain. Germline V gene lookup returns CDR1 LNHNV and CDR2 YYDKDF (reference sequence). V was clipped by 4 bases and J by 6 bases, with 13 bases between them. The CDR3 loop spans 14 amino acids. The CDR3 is CATSIGNLRNEQFF. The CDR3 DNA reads TGTGCCACCAGCATTGGGAACCTGCGCAATGAGCAGTTCTTC.

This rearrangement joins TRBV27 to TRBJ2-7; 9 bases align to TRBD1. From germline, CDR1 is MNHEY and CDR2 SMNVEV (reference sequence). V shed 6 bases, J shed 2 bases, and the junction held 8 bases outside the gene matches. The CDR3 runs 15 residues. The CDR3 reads CASRGVGDRAYEQYF. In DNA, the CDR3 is TGTGCCAGCAGGGGCGTCGGGGACAGGGCCTACGAGCAGTACTTC.

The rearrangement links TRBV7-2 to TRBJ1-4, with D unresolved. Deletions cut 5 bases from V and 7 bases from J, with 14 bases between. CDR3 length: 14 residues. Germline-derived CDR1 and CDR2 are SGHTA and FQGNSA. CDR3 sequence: CASSRSRGGEKLFF. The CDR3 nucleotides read TGTGCCAGCAGCCGCAGCCGGGGAGGTGAAAAACTGTTTTTT. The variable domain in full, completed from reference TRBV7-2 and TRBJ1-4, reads GAGVSQSPSNKVTEKGKDVELRCDPISGHTALYWYRQSLGQGLEFLIYFQGNSAPDKSGLPSDRFSAERTGGSVSTLTIQRTQQEDSAVYLCASSRSRGGEKLFFGSGTQLSVL.

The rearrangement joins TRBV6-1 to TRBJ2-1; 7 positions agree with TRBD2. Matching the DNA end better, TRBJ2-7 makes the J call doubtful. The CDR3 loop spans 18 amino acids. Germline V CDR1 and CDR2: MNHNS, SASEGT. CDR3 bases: TGTGCCAGCAGCCACAAGTATGAGCGGGATTTCTCCTACAATGAGCAGTACTTC. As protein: CASSHKYERDFSYNEQYF.

The CDR3 nucleotides read TGCAGTGCCCATTCCTTAAGGACTAGCGGGCCCTACGAGCAGTACTTC. Its translation: CSAHSLRTSGPYEQYF. This chain links TRBV20-1 with TRBJ2-7; 11 bases agree with TRBD2. V dropped 6 bases and J dropped 2; count of bases not matched to a gene: 12. The CDR3 contains 16 residues. Germline V gene sequence: CDR1 DFQATT, CDR2 SNEGSKA (reference sequence).

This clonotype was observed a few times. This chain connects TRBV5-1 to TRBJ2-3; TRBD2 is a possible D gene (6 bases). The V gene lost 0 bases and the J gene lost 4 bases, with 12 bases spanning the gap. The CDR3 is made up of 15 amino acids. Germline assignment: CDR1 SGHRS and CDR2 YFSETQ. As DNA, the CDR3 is TGCGCCAGCAGCTTGGGCCAGAGGGAGGCAGATACGCAGTATTTT. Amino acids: CASSLGQREADTQYF.

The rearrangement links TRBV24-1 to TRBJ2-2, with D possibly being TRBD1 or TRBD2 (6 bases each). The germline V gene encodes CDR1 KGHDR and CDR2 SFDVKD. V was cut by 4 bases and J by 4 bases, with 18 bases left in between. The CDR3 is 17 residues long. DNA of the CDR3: TGTGCCACCAGTGAAGGAGGGAGCACGGGGGCCACCGGGGAGCTGTTTTTT. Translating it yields CATSEGGSTGATGELFF.

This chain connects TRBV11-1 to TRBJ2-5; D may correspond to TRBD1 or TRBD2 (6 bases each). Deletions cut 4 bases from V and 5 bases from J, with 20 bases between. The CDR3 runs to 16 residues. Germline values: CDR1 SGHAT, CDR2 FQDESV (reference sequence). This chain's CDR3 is CASSSGAYYLPETQYF. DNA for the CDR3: TGTGCCAGCAGCTCGGGGGCGTACTACCTCCCCGAGACCCAGTACTTC.

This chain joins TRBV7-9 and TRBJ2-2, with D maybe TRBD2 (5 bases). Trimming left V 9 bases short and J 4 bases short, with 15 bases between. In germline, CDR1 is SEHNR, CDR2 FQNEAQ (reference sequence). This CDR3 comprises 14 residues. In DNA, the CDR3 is TGTGCCAGTGAATCCGGGCTAGCCACCGGGGAGCTGTTTTTT. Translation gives CASESGLATGELFF.

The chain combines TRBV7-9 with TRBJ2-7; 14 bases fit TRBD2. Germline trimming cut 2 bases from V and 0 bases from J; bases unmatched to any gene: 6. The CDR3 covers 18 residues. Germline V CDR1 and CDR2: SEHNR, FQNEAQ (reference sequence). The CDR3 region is CASSLTPGTSGSSYEQYF. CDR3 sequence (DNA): TGTGCCAGCAGCTTAACCCCAGGGACTAGCGGGAGCTCCTACGAGCAGTACTTC.